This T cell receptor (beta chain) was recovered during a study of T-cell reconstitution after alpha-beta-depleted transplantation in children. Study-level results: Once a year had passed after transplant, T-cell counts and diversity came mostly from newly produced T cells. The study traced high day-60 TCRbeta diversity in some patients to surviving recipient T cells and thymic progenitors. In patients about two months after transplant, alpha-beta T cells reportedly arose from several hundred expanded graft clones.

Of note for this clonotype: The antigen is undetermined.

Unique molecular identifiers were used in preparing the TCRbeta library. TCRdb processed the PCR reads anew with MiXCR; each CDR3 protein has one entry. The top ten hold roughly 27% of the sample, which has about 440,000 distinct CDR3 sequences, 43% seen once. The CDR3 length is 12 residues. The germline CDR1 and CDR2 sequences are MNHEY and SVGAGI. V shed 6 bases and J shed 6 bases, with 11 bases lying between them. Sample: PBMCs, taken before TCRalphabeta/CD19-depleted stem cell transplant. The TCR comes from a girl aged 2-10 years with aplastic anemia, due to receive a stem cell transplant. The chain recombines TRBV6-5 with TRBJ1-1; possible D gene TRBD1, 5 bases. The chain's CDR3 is CASRGMGAEAFF. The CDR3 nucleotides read TGTGCCAGCAGGGGCATGGGGGCTGAAGCTTTCTTT.